The sequence of this T cell receptor beta chain was determined in a study of T-cell memory formation after mild COVID-19. CDR1 and CDR2 from the germline V gene are ENHRY and SYGVKD. CDR3 size: 14 residues. Between the trimmed V and J ends, which lost 7 bases and 5 bases, there was a span of 15 bases. This clonotype was found a few times. What it binds is not known. Libraries for TCRalpha and TCRbeta carried sample barcodes and unique molecular identifiers via 5'RACE. TCRdb reprocessed the 5' RACE reads via MiXCR and lists one record per CDR3 protein. The table includes around 220,000 distinct CDR3 sequences, approximately 16% detected once. Regarding the study as a whole: Clones contracting across day 15 to 85 had a balanced CD4/CD8 profile; later expanding clones leaned CD4+. Most CD4+ clones that shrank were in CM and EM, while CD8+ ones turned up in EMRA.

The receptor's source is a man between 18 and 35 years old who had mild COVID-19 (a few samples of this study predate the infection). Cell type and time point are not known. The V call is TRBV10-3, the J call TRBJ2-1; possibly TRBD1 for D (6 bases). Material: PBMCs or a T cell subset sorted from them (not recorded which). This CDR3 is CAITTRGQHNEQFF. The CDR3 DNA follows: TGTGCCATCACCACCCGAGGACAGCACAATGAGCAGTTCTTC.